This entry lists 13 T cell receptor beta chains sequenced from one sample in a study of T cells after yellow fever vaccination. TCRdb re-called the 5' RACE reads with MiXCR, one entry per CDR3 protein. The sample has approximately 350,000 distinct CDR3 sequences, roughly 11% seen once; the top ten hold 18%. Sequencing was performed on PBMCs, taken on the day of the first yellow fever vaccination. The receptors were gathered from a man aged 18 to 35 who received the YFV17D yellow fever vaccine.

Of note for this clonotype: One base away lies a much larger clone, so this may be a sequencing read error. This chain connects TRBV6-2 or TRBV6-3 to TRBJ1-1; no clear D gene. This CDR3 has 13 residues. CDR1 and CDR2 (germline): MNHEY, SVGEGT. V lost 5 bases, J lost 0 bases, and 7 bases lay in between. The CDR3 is CASSHQVNTEAFF. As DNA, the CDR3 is TGTGCCAGCAGTCATCAGGTGAACACTGAAGCTTTCTTT.

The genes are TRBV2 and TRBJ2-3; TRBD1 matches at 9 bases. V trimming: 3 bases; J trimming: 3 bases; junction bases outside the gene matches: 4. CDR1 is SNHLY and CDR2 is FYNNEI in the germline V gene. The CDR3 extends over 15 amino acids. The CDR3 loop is CASSEKGQGTDTQYF. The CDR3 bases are TGTGCCAGCAGTGAGAAGGGACAGGGAACAGATACGCAGTATTTT.

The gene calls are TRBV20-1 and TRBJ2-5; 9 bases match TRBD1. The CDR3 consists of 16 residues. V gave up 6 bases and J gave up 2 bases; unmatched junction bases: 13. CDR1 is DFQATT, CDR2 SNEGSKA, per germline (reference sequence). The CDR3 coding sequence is TGCAGTGCGTTCGGCGGACAGGGGTTTTATCAAGAGACCCAGTACTTC. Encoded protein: CSAFGGQGFYQETQYF.

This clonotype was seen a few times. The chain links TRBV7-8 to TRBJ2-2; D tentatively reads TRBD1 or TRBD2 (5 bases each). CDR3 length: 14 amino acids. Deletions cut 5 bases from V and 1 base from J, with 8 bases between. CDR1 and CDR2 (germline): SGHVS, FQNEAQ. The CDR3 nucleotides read TGTGCCAGCAGCGGGGACCTGAACACCGGGGAGCTGTTTTTT. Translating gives CASSGDLNTGELFF.

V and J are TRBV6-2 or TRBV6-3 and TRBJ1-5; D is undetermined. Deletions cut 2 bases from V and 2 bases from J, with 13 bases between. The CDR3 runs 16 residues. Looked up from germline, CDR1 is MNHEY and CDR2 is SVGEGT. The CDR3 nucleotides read TGTGCCAGCAGTTACCCCCAGGTCATGGGCAATCAGCCCCAGCATTTT. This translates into CASSYPQVMGNQPQHF.

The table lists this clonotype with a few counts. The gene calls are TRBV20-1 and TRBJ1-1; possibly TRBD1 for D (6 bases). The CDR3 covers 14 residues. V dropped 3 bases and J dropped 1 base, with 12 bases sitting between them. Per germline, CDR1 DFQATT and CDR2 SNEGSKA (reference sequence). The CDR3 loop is CSASHRESNTEAFF. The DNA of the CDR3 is TGCAGTGCTAGTCACAGGGAATCGAACACTGAAGCTTTCTTT.

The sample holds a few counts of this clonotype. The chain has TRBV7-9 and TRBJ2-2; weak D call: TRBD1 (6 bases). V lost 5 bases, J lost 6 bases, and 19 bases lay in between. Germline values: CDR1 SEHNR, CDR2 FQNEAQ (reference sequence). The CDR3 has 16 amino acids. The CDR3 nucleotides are TGTGCCAGCAGCGCCCGACAGGTTGTTGGGGCCGGGGAGCTGTTTTTT. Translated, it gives CASSARQVVGAGELFF.

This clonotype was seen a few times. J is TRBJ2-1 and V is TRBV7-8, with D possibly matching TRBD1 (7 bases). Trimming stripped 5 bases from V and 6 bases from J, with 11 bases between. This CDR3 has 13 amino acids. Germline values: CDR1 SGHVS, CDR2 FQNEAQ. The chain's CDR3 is CASSAGQTNEQFF. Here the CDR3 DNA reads TGTGCCAGCAGCGCGGGACAGACCAATGAGCAGTTCTTC.

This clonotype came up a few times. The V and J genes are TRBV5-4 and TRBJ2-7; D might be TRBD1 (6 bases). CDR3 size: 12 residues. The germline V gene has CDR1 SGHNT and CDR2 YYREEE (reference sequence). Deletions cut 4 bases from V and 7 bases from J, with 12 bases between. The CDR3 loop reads CASSQNREEQYF. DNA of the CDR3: TGTGCCAGCAGCCAAAACAGGGAGGAGCAGTACTTC.

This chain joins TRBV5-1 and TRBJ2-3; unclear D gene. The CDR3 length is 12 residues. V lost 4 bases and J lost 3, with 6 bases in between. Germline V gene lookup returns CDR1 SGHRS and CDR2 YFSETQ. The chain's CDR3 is CASSAVTDTQYF. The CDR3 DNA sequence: TGCGCCAGCAGCGCCGTTACAGATACGCAGTATTTT.

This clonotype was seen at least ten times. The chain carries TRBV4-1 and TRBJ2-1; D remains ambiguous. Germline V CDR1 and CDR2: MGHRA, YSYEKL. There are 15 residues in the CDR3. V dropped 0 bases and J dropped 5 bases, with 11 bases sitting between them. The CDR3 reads CASSQDHQSDNEQFF. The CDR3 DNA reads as TGCGCCAGCAGCCAAGACCACCAGTCCGACAATGAGCAGTTCTTC.

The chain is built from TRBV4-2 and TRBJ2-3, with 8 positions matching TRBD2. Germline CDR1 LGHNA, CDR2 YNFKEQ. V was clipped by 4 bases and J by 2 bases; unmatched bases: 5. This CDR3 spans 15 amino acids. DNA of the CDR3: TGTGCCAGCAGCCGTAGCGGGAAAGACACAGATACGCAGTATTTT. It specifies CASSRSGKDTDTQYF.

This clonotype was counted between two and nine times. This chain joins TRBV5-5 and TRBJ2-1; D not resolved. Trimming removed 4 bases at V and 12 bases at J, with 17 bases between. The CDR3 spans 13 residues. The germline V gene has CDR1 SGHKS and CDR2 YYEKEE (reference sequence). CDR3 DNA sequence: TGTGCCAGCAGCATAGCCGGGCCCCTGGGGCAGTTCTTC. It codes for CASSIAGPLGQFF.